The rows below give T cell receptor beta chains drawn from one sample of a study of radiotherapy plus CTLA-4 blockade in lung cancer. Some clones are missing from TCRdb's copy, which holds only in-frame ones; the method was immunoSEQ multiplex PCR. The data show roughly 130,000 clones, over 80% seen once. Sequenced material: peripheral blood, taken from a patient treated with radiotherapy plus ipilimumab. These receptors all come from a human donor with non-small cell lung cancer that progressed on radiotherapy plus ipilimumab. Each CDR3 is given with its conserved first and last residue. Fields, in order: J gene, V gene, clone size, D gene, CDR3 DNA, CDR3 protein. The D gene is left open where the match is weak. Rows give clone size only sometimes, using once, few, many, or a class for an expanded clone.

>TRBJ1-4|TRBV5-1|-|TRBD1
TGCGCCAGCAGCTTGCAGGGGGCGGCCCTTAATGAAAAACTGTTTTTT
CASSLQGAALNEKLFF
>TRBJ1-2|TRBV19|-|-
TGTGCCAGTAGTACGCCAATGAACTATGGCTACACCTTC
CASSTPMNYGYTF
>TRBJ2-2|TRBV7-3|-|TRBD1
TGTGCCAGCAGCACTCGACCGGGACAGGCGAACACCGGGGAGCTGTTTTTT
CASSTRPGQANTGELFF
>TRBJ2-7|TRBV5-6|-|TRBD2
TGTGCCAGCAGCCCCTTCGGGAGGCCCTACGAGCAGTACTTC
CASSPFGRPYEQYF
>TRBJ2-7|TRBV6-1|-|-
TGTGCCAGCAGTAGGGCCCGAGGCAGGTCCTACGAGCAGTACTTC
CASSRARGRSYEQYF
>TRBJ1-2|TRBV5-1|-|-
TGCGCCAGCAGCCCCCCGGAAACAGGAGTGTATGGCTACACCTTC
CASSPPETGVYGYTF
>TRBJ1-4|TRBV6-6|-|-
TGTGCCAGCAGTCCACCGAATGAAAAACTGTTTTTT
CASSPPNEKLFF
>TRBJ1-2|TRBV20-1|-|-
TGCAGTGCTGCGTTCTATGGCTACACCTTC
CSAAFYGYTF
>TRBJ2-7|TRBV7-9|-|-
TGTGCCAGCAGCTTTCTCAGCTCCTACGAGCAGTACTTC
CASSFLSSYEQYF
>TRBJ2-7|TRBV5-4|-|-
TGTGCCAGCAGCCCAGCCGGGGGGCGGCCCTACGAGCAGTACTTC
CASSPAGGRPYEQYF
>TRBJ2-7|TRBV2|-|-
TGTGCCAGCAGTGAAGCGCTTCAGGGCTTCGAGCAGTACTTC
CASSEALQGFEQYF
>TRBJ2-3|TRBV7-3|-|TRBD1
TGTGCCAGCAGCTTCGGACAGGGTCCTGGAGATACGCAGTATTTT
CASSFGQGPGDTQYF
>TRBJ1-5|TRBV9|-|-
TGTGCCAGCAGCGTAGATAATCGGCCCCAGCATTTT
CASSVDNRPQHF
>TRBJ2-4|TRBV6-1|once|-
TGTGCCAGCAGTGAAGCTAACAGGGTTGACATTCAGTACTTC
CASSEANRVDIQYF
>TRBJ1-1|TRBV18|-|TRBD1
TGTGCCAGCTCACCGGGACAGGAGGGGATGGGCACTGAAGCTTTCTTT
CASSPGQEGMGTEAFF
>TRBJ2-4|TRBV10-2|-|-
TGCGCCAGCAGTGATGGGCAGGCTGGGAAAAACATTCAGTACTTC
CASSDGQAGKNIQYF
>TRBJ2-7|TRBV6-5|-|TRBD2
TGTGCCAGCAGTTATCCAGCGGGGGACTCCTACGAGCAGTACTTC
CASSYPAGDSYEQYF
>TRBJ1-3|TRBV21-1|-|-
TGTGCCAGCAGCAATTCCCAGGGCTCTGGGAACACCATATATTTT
CASSNSQGSGNTIYF
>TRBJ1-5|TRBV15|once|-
TGTGCCACCAGCAGAGATCTCGGGGGGGTGAGCAATCAGCCCCAGCATTTT
CATSRDLGGVSNQPQHF
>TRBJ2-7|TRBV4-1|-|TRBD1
TGCGCCAGCAGCCTGGGGACAGGGTGGGACGAGCAGTACTTC
CASSLGTGWDEQYF
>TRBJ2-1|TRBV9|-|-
TGTGCCAGCAGCGTAGGAGGGTTTAACTACAATGAGCAGTTCTTC
CASSVGGFNYNEQFF
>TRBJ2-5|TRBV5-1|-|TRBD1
TGCGCCAGCAGCCTAGGGGGCTGGGAGACCCAGTACTTC
CASSLGGWETQYF
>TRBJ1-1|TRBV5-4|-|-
TGTGCCAGCAGCAACGGCGGGGGCAACACTGAAGCTTTCTTT
CASSNGGGNTEAFF
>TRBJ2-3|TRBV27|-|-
TGTGCCAGCAAGAAGCAGGGCACAGATACGCAGTATTTT
CASKKQGTDTQYF
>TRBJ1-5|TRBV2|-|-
TGTGCCAGCCGAGGTGGGGTATCGGGACAGCCCCAGCATTTT
CASRGGVSGQPQHF
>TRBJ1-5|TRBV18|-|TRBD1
TGTGCCAGCTCACCACAGGGGACAGGAACTGCGGGCAATCAGCCCCAGCATTTT
CASSPQGTGTAGNQPQHF
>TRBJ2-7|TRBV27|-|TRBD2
TGTGCCAGCAGTCCTAGCGGGAGCCCCTCCTACGAGCAGTACTTC
CASSPSGSPSYEQYF
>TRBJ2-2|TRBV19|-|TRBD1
TGTGCCAGTACTCCAGACAGGGGGACCGGGGAGCTGTTTTTT
CASTPDRGTGELFF
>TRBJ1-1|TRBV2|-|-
TGTGCCAGCAGTGAAGAGGGGAACACTGAAGCTTTCTTT
CASSEEGNTEAFF
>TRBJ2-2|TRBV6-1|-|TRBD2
TGTGCCAGCAGTGAGGCGCCGGCGGGAGGCGTTAACACCGGGGAGCTGTTTTTT
CASSEAPAGGVNTGELFF
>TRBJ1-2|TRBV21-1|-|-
TGTGCCAGCAGCAACGGACGGGACTATGGCTACACCTTC
CASSNGRDYGYTF
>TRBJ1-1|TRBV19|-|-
TGTGCCAGTAGTAAGCAACAGGGAGACACTGAAGCTTTCTTT
CASSKQQGDTEAFF
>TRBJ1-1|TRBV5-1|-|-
TGCGCCAGCAGCTTGGGGGGCGATGGTGAAGCTTTCTTT
CASSLGGDGEAFF
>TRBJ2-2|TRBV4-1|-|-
TGCGCCAGCAGCCAAGTGGTGGTGGGAGTCGCCGGGGAGCTGTTTTTT
CASSQVVVGVAGELFF
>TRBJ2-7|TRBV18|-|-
TGTGCCAGCTCACAATTCGGGAGCCGCTCCTACGAGCAGTACTTC
CASSQFGSRSYEQYF
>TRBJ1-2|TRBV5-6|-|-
TGTGCCAGCAGCTTGCTGGATAAGGGCTACACCTTC
CASSLLDKGYTF
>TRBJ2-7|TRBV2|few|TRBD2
TGTGCCAGACCCCGACTAGCGGGATGCGTGGGCTACGAGCAGTACTTC
CARPRLAGCVGYEQYF
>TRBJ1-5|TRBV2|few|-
TGTGCCAGCAGTGAAGTAAAAGGGATTCAGCCCCAGCATTTT
CASSEVKGIQPQHF
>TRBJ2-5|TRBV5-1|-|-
TGCGCCAGCAGCTCGGGACTTCAAGAGACCCAGTACTTC
CASSSGLQETQYF
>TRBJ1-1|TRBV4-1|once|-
TGCGCCAGCAGCCAAGATCGAACAGGCGGTACAGCTTTCTTT
CASSQDRTGGTAFF
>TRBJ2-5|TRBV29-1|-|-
TGCAGCTCCGGTCCTGGGGAAGGAAAAGAGACCCAGTACTTC
CSSGPGEGKETQYF
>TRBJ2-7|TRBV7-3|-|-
TGTGCCAGCAGCTTAAGGCAGCCCTACGAGCAGTACTTC
CASSLRQPYEQYF
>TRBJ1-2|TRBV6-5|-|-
TGTGCCAGCAGTGCCACGGTTAACTATGGCTACACCTTC
CASSATVNYGYTF
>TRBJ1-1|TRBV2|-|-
TGTGCCAGCAGTGAGGGACTGAGAAGGTACACTGAAGCTTTCTTT
CASSEGLRRYTEAFF
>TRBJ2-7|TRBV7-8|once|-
TGTGCCAGCAGCCAGGGCGGTAGCGGAGAGCAGTACTTC
CASSQGGSGEQYF
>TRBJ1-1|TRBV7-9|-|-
TGTGCCAGCAGCTTAGGTGGGGCGTTTGAAGCTTTCTTT
CASSLGGAFEAFF